These 25 T cell receptor beta chains were all obtained from the same sample, sequenced in a study of early T cells in non-severe SARS-CoV-2 infection. Via MiXCR, TCRdb re-called the 5' RACE reads, giving one row per CDR3 protein. The repertoire has around 70,000 distinct CDR3 sequences, about 12% of them found once; the top ten carry 4.5%. Material for sequencing was whole blood. The source of these receptors is an adult who was a healthcare worker with PCR-confirmed SARS-CoV-2 infection or an uninfected control (not recorded which).

This clonotype was detected only a few times. The V and J genes are TRBV29-1 and TRBJ2-3; TRBD1 agrees at 8 bases. The V gene end was trimmed by 3 bases and the J gene end by 2 bases; junction bases not matched to a gene: 7. The CDR3 totals 15 residues. Germline V gene data show CDR1 as SQVTM and CDR2 as ANQGSEA. The chain's CDR3 is CSVDKTGDLTDTQYF. The CDR3 nucleotides are TGCAGCGTTGACAAGACAGGGGATCTCACAGATACGCAGTATTTT.

The V and J genes are TRBV7-6 and TRBJ2-3; D not certain. V was clipped by 5 bases and J by 0 bases, with 9 bases between them. Germline CDR1 is SGHVS and CDR2 is FNYEAQ. The CDR3 has 14 residues. This chain's CDR3 is CASSPTESTDTQYF. The DNA of the CDR3 is TGTGCCAGCAGCCCTACCGAAAGCACAGATACGCAGTATTTT.

This clonotype was seen many times. V and J are TRBV12-3 or TRBV12-4 and TRBJ2-3; 8 nucleotides agree with TRBD1. The CDR3 consists of 14 residues. J gave up 7 bases and V 6 bases, and 9 bases lay outside the gene matches. The CDR3 region is CASRAGTGSHTQYF. CDR3 nucleotides: TGTGCCAGCAGGGCGGGGACAGGCAGTCATACGCAGTATTTT.

At least ten counts were recorded for this clonotype. The V call is TRBV29-1, the J call TRBJ2-6; no clear D. Germline assignment: CDR1 SQVTM and CDR2 ANQGSEA. Trimming stripped 6 bases from V and 0 bases from J, with 9 bases between. The CDR3 contains 14 residues. CDR3 sequence reads: CSVAVSSGANVLTF. In DNA form, the CDR3 reads TGCAGCGTCGCCGTCTCCTCTGGGGCCAACGTCCTGACTTTC.

This clonotype was counted ten times or more. One end of the junction fails to match germline, which may point to a read error. The gene calls are TRBV7-7 and TRBJ2-1; 12 nucleotides line up with TRBD2. CDR1 is SSHAT and CDR2 is FNYEAQ in the germline V gene (reference sequence). The CDR3 is made up of 15 amino acids. The CDR3 nucleotides read TGTGCTAGCAGCATCGGACTAGCGGGGTACAATGAGCAGTTCTTC. Translated, it gives CASSIGLAGYNEQFF.

The V call is TRBV11-2, the J call TRBJ2-7; D possibly corresponds to TRBD2 (6 bases). V lost 3 bases and J lost 4, with 16 bases in between. Germline-derived CDR1 and CDR2 are SGHAT and FQNNGV. The CDR3 is 15 residues long. CDR3 region: CASSFGDGGIYEQYF. CDR3 nucleotides: TGTGCCAGCAGCTTCGGGGACGGCGGGATATACGAGCAGTACTTC.

This clonotype appeared a few times. V usage is TRBV19 and J usage is TRBJ2-5; 7 bases fit TRBD2. The CDR3 has 12 amino acids. Germline trimming cut 10 bases from V and 4 bases from J; bases unmatched to any gene: 6. CDR1 and CDR2 from the germline V gene are LNHDA and SQIVND (reference sequence). The CDR3 sequence: CATGWGGETQYF. For the CDR3, the DNA is TGTGCCACCGGCTGGGGGGGAGAGACCCAGTACTTC.

This clonotype was picked up many times. This chain connects TRBV25-1 to TRBJ2-1; no definite D call. The CDR3 consists of 11 residues. Trimming removed 7 bases at V and 7 bases at J, with 8 bases between. Per the germline V gene, CDR1 is MGHDK and CDR2 is SYGVNS. The CDR3 DNA sequence: TGTGCCAGCACTCTAGTGAATGAGCAGTTCTTC. It codes for CASTLVNEQFF.

This clonotype was found a few times. CDR3 amino acids: CASSEGGQGYEKLFF. CDR3 DNA: TGTGCCAGCAGTGAAGGGGGACAGGGTTACGAAAAACTGTTTTTT. The V call is TRBV2, the J call TRBJ1-4; 9 bases match TRBD1. The CDR3 loop spans 15 amino acids. Per germline, CDR1 SNHLY and CDR2 FYNNEI. V was clipped by 1 base and J by 8 bases; unmatched bases: 5.

The chain has TRBV7-9 and TRBJ2-1, with 7 bases that match TRBD1. This CDR3 contains 15 residues. V lost 1 base, J lost 2 bases, and 2 bases stayed unmatched. From germline, CDR1 is SEHNR and CDR2 FQNEAQ (reference sequence). CDR3 in DNA: TGTGCCAGCAGCTTAGGAGGGGGCCCCTACAATGAGCAGTTCTTC. It is translated as CASSLGGGPYNEQFF.

This clonotype was counted at least ten times. The J gene is TRBJ2-3, the V gene TRBV5-1; D may be TRBD1 (6 bases). Deletions cut 0 bases from V and 10 bases from J, with 9 bases between. The CDR3 has 12 amino acids. Germline V CDR1 and CDR2: SGHRS, YFSETQ. For the CDR3, the DNA is TGCGCCAGCAGCTTGGATACAGGGTCGCAGTATTTT. Its protein product is CASSLDTGSQYF.

This clonotype was seen at least ten times. The rearrangement uses TRBV7-9 and TRBJ1-1; the D gene is possibly TRBD1 (6 bases). Germline V CDR1 and CDR2: SEHNR, FQNEAQ (reference sequence). The CDR3 is made up of 11 amino acids. The germline V and J ends were trimmed by 5 bases and 9 bases, with 10 bases remaining between them. This chain's CDR3 is CASSSRDKAFF. In DNA form, the CDR3 reads TGTGCCAGCAGCAGCAGGGACAAAGCTTTCTTT.

This clonotype was seen only a few times. V is TRBV11-2 and J is TRBJ1-6, with unresolved D. Trimming removed 0 bases from V and 7 bases from J, with 10 bases in between. Germline V gene lookup returns CDR1 SGHAT and CDR2 FQNNGV. The CDR3 consists of 15 residues. The CDR3: CASSLDIGSNSPLHF. CDR3 coding DNA: TGTGCCAGCAGCTTAGATATCGGCTCCAATTCACCCCTCCACTTT.

J is TRBJ2-1 and V is TRBV7-9; TRBD2 matches at 13 bases. Germline trimming cut 5 bases from V and 5 bases from J; bases unmatched to any gene: 12. Per germline, CDR1 SEHNR and CDR2 FQNEAQ (reference sequence). The CDR3 is 18 residues long. The CDR3 reads CASSPPSWTSGSDNEQFF. The DNA of the CDR3 is TGTGCCAGCAGCCCACCCTCCTGGACTAGCGGGAGTGACAATGAGCAGTTCTTC.

The V gene is TRBV10-3, the J gene TRBJ1-1; D is undetermined. Between the trimmed V and J ends, which lost 4 bases and 3 bases, there was a span of 12 bases. The CDR3 runs to 14 residues. Germline-derived CDR1 and CDR2 are ENHRY and SYGVKD. The CDR3 DNA reads as TGTGCCATCAGTGTTCGCGGAAAAGACACTGAAGCTTTCTTT. Translation: CAISVRGKDTEAFF.

In this sample, this clonotype turned up a few times. This chain links TRBV3-1 with TRBJ2-1; TRBD1 aligns across 10 bases. The CDR3 is 14 amino acids. Germline V gene sequence: CDR1 LGHDT, CDR2 YNNKEL (reference sequence). Trimming took 7 bases from V and 9 from J; bases not matched to a gene: 9. CDR3 amino acids: CASTGTGVLGEQFF. Written as DNA, the CDR3 is TGTGCCAGCACCGGGACAGGGGTACTTGGTGAGCAGTTCTTC.

The V call is TRBV21-1, the J call TRBJ2-7. TRBV21-1 is tagged as a pseudogene. This CDR3 comprises 11 residues. The CDR3 is CASSYTWVQYF. Written as DNA, the CDR3 is TGTGCCAGCAGCTACACCTGGGTGCAGTACTTC.

This clonotype appeared many times. The chain is built from TRBV7-3 and TRBJ1-1; D is ambiguous. Trimming stripped 2 bases from V and 2 bases from J, with 15 bases between. The CDR3 is made up of 16 amino acids. Germline CDR1 and CDR2: SGHTA and FQGTGA. The CDR3 DNA sequence: TGTGCCAGCAGCTTAGGACCCGCAGGAGGTAACACTGAAGCTTTCTTT. This codes for CASSLGPAGGNTEAFF.

The chain carries TRBV2 and TRBJ2-7; D is perhaps TRBD1 or TRBD2 (6 bases each). This CDR3 contains 15 residues. The germline V and J ends were trimmed by 1 base and 5 bases, with 15 bases remaining between them. CDR1 is SNHLY and CDR2 is FYNNEI in the germline V gene. CDR3 DNA: TGTGCCAGCAGTGAAGAGACGGGGGCGCCCCACGAGCAGTACTTC. Protein product: CASSEETGAPHEQYF. The variable domain in full, completed from reference TRBV2 and TRBJ2-7, reads EPEVTQTPSHQVTQMGQEVILRCVPISNHLYFYWYRQILGQKVEFLVSFYNNEISEKSEIFDDQFSVERPDGSNFTLKIRSTKLEDSAMYFCASSEETGAPHEQYFGPGTRLTVT.

This clonotype was seen repeatedly, ten times or more. The rearrangement links TRBV3-1 to TRBJ1-1; tentatively, D is TRBD1 (5 bases). V lost 4 bases, J lost 3 bases, and 15 bases lay in between. This CDR3 is 15 amino acids long. Germline values: CDR1 LGHDT, CDR2 YNNKEL (reference sequence). The CDR3 DNA sequence: TGTGCCAGCAGCCGCCTCACAGGAGGTTACACTGAAGCTTTCTTT. It yields the protein CASSRLTGGYTEAFF.

This clonotype has just a few counts. V is TRBV7-6 and J is TRBJ1-5, with 10 bases that match TRBD1. The CDR3 contains 15 residues. Trimming at V came to 5 bases and at J to 3 bases, leaving 4 bases not matched to a gene. Germline CDR1 and CDR2: SGHVS and FNYEAQ. CDR3 bases: TGTGCCAGCAGCGGGGGACAGGGGATCAATCAGCCCCAGCATTTT. Its translation: CASSGGQGINQPQHF. The whole variable domain, remainder taken from reference TRBV7-6 and TRBJ1-5, is GAGVSQSPRYKVTKRGQDVALRCDPISGHVSLYWYRQALGQGPEFLTYFNYEAQQDKSGLPNDRFSAERPEGSISTLTIQRTEQRDSAMYRCASSGGQGINQPQHFGDGTRLSIL.

This chain connects TRBV3-1 to TRBJ2-3; 10 bases line up with TRBD2. The CDR3 consists of 18 residues. Germline CDR1 reads LGHDT; CDR2 reads YNNKEL (reference sequence). With V trimmed by 0 bases and J by 6 bases, 12 bases remained unmatched. The CDR3 loop is CASSQEEMSGGAGDTQYF. In DNA, the CDR3 is TGTGCCAGCAGCCAAGAGGAAATGAGCGGGGGGGCCGGCGATACGCAGTATTTT.

This clonotype was seen repeatedly, ten times or more. The CDR3 loop reads CASRDYYEQYF. Written as DNA, the CDR3 is TGTGCCAGCAGGGATTACTACGAGCAGTACTTC. This chain connects TRBV25-1 to TRBJ2-7; D remains unclear. Germline V CDR1 and CDR2: MGHDK, SYGVNS. V was pared by 6 bases and J by 3 bases, with 6 bases between. The CDR3 runs 11 residues.

This clonotype has at least ten counts. V gene TRBV9 combines with J gene TRBJ2-1, with 8 nucleotides matching TRBD1. CDR3 size: 16 residues. Germline V gene sequence: CDR1 SGDLS, CDR2 YYNGEE. The trim removed 3 bases at V and 3 bases at J, leaving 8 bases unmatched. CDR3 region: CASSAGGQGVYNEQFF. For the CDR3, the DNA is TGTGCCAGCAGCGCAGGGGGCCAAGGGGTCTACAATGAGCAGTTCTTC.

This clonotype was picked up a small number of times. The gene calls are TRBV6-5 and TRBJ2-2; the match to TRBD2 covers 14 bases. The V gene's germline CDR1 is MNHEY and CDR2 SVGAGI. This CDR3 region has 16 residues. The V and J ends lost 4 bases and 5 bases, in that order; junction bases with no gene match: 3. CDR3 DNA sequence: TGTGCCAGCAGTTCTTGGACTAGCGGGAGGACCGGGGAGCTGTTTTTT. It encodes CASSSWTSGRTGELFF.